This T cell receptor (beta chain) was identified during a study of T cells in narcolepsy. Points from the study as a whole: Same-patient CSF and blood CD4+ T cell clonotypes included HCRT-specific and TRIB2-specific autoreactive ones.

On this clone: What it recognizes is unknown.

V lost 5 bases to trimming and J lost 4 bases, with 12 bases between them. Germline CDR1 is LNHDA and CDR2 is SQIVND (reference sequence). This CDR3 is 15 amino acids long. The table came from immunoSEQ multiplex PCR; TCRdb's copy has only in-frame clones and leaves some out. The data contain fewer than 30,000 clones, around 83% of them seen just once; the ten biggest clones take up about 1.3%. V and J are TRBV19 and TRBJ2-6; D is unresolved. Sequenced material: CD45RA- memory CD4+ T cells from PBMCs. This TCR was recovered from a human donor with narcolepsy. Written as DNA, the CDR3 is TGTGCCAGTAGTCCTCCCCCCCCGGGGGCCAACGTCCTGACTTTC. Its translation: CASSPPPPGANVLTF.